A selection of T cell receptor beta chains follows, all from one sample in a study of type 1 and type 2 diabetes patients. TCRdb processed the multiplex PCR reads anew with MiXCR; each CDR3 protein has one entry. The table records fewer than 350,000 distinct CDR3 sequences, roughly 44% of them present only once. Sequenced sample: peripheral blood mononuclear cells (PBMCs). The receptors come from a man younger than 35 with type 2 diabetes. Both conserved end residues are part of each CDR3.

cdr3_aa v_call cdr3_length j_call
CASSLSGLPSYEQYF TRBV5-1 15 TRBJ2-7
CANLRPYEQYF TRBV6-6 11 TRBJ2-7
CARTRGERNTEAFF TRBV30 14 TRBJ1-1
CASVSPGELFF TRBV12-3/TRBV12-4 11 TRBJ2-2
CASSQEVEKSYGYTF TRBV4-1 15 TRBJ1-2
CASTKAGSSGANVLTF TRBV7-3 16 TRBJ2-6
CASSFGGAMNSPLHF TRBV7-8 15 TRBJ1-6
CASSGDLAGGLMETQYF TRBV7-4 17 TRBJ2-5
CASSSGLAGFNEQFF TRBV6-6 15 -
CASSQGRSGELFF TRBV13 13 TRBJ2-2
CASSLQGGVEKLFF TRBV7-2 14 TRBJ1-4
CAISVGGGTEAFF TRBV10-3 13 TRBJ1-1
CASIHHEPGTSSYEQYF TRBV12-3/TRBV12-4 17 TRBJ2-7
CASSRLQTSYGYTF TRBV13 14 TRBJ1-2
CASSLEGQGEQYF TRBV5-1 13 TRBJ2-7
CASFTGLDTEAFF TRBV18 13 TRBJ1-1
CASNSGGIQYF TRBV19 11 TRBJ2-4
CASSQEKEVYERYF TRBV4-2 14 TRBJ2-7
CASSSGQIEQYF TRBV5-1 12 TRBJ2-7
CSARDLSSYGYTF TRBV20-1 13 TRBJ1-2
CASSRKAQETQYF TRBV7-8 13 TRBJ2-5
CASSTGMDIQYF TRBV12-3/TRBV12-4 12 TRBJ2-4
CASSRQTIATNEKLFF TRBV7-8 16 TRBJ1-4
CATGLAGINEQFF TRBV6-5 13 TRBJ2-1
CASNQWGHNPYEQYF TRBV6-5 15 TRBJ2-7
CASSGQPRYEQYF TRBV10-2 13 TRBJ2-7
CATGHVGVGELFF TRBV24-1 13 TRBJ2-2
CAISETSGGTGELFF TRBV10-3 15 TRBJ2-2
CARASGQSNYGYTF TRBV19 14 TRBJ1-2
CAWMPDSNQPQHF TRBV30 13 TRBJ1-5
CATGDVQPQHF TRBV19 11 TRBJ1-5
CASSYSTAEQFF TRBV6-5 12 TRBJ2-1
CASSQDSGVIASYGELFF TRBV4-1 18 TRBJ2-2
CASSLSTEALDTQYF TRBV7-3 15 TRBJ2-3
CSASLDRGARWTQYF TRBV20-1 15 TRBJ2-5
CASSDGTASNQPQHF TRBV6-5 15 TRBJ1-5
CATARQGSSSPLHF TRBV15 14 TRBJ1-6
CASSLGRRTEAFF TRBV27 13 TRBJ1-1
CASSTTSLSYEQYF TRBV19 14 TRBJ2-7
CASSVYRGYGYTF TRBV9 13 TRBJ1-2
CATYYGRVGQPQHF TRBV7-4 14 TRBJ1-5
CASRAGGTETQYF TRBV12-3/TRBV12-4 13 TRBJ2-5